This TCR beta chain was found in a study of cytomegalovirus exposure and HLA in healthy donors. With 5 bases clipped from V and 0 bases from J, the junction kept 4 bases outside the gene matches. CDR1 and CDR2 from the germline V gene are SGHRS and YFSETQ. The CDR3 spans 15 residues. The study, taken as a whole, reports: Most of the CMV-associated TCR beta chains (in a later analysis) appeared to be HLA-restricted. Within an earlier analysis, most TCR beta V segments proved productive either about 87% or about 30% of the time. TCR beta sequences reportedly predicted most subjects' HLA-A and HLA-B alleles accurately.

The PCR used 60 Vbeta and 13 Jbeta primers. The assay was immunoSEQ multiplex PCR, and TCRdb's table has in-frame clones only and misses some. The sample lists around 76,000 clones, just under 80% occurring once. Comments on this clone: Its antigen is unknown.

The chain joins TRBV5-1 to TRBJ1-5; 8 bases match TRBD1. This clonotype originated in a woman in her forties in good health and CMV-seropositive. Source material: PBMCs. The CDR3 reads CASSRTGNSNQPQHF. The CDR3 DNA reads as TGCGCCAGCAGTCGGACAGGGAATAGCAATCAGCCCCAGCATTTT.